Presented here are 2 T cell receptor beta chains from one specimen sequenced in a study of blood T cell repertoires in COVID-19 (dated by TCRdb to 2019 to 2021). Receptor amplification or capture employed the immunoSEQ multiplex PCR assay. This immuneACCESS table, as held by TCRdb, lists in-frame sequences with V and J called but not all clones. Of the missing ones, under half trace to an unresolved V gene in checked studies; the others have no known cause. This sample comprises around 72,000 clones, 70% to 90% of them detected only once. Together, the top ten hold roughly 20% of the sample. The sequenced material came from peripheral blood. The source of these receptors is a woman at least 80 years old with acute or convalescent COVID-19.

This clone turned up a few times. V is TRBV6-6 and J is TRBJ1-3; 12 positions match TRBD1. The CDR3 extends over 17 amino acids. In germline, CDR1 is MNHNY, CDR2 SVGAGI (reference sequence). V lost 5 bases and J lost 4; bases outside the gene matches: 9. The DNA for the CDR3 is TGTGCCAGCAGTCCAGGGACAGGGGGCGCGGAGGGAAACACCATATATTTT. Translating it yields CASSPGTGGAEGNTIYF.

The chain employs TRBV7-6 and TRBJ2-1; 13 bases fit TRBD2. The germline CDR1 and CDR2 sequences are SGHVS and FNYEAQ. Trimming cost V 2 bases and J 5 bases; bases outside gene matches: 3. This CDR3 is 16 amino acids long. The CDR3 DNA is TGTGCCAGCAGCTTACGTGGGACTAGCGGGGACAATGAGCAGTTCTTC. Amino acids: CASSLRGTSGDNEQFF.